The clone carrying this TCR beta chain was seen at least ten times. Its target is unknown. There are 16 residues in the CDR3. V lost 5 bases and J lost 3; bases outside the gene matches: 10. CDR1 is MRHNA, CDR2 SNTAGT, per germline. One entry per CDR3 protein results from TCRdb running MiXCR on the 5' RACE reads. The sample records 250,000 or so distinct CDR3 sequences, approximately 8% being singletons. The data derive from a study of identical twins. Study-level points and caveats: Out-of-frame alpha sequences shared between twins exhibited an excess of low generation probability. Instead of following the same donors, the conclusions were based on cross-sectional statistical analysis. Researchers reported weaker excess twin sharing in beta out-of-frame sequences.

This same sample was also part of a study on yellow fever vaccine responses in identical twins.

J is TRBJ2-3 and V is TRBV6-4, with 8 bases fitting TRBD1. This sequence originates from a woman under 30 in good health. Sequencing was carried out using CD8+ T cells sorted from blood. The CDR3 protein is CASSKGQGGSTDTQYF. The CDR3 nucleotides are TGTGCCAGCAGTAAAGGACAGGGAGGTTCTACAGATACGCAGTATTTT.